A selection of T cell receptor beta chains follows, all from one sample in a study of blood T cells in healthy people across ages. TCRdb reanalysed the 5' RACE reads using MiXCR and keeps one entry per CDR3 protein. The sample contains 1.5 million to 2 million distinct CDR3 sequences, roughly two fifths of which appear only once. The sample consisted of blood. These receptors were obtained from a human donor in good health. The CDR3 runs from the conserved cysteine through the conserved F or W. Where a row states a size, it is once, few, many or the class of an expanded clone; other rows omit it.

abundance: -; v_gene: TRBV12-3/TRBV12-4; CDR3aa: CASSGQSYQPQHF
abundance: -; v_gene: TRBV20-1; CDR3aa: CSARGTVGNYNEQFF
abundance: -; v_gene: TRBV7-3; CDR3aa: CASSTQPGTEQYF
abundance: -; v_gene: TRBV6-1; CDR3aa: CASSVPGLAQRPGELFF
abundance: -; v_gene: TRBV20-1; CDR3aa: CSARDPSPLQGKGYTF
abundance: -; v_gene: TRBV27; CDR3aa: CASSYRGGTNEKLFF
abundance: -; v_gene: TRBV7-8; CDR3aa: CASSLLSGQGGTEAFF
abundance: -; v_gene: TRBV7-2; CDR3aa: CASSFASGAYNEQYF
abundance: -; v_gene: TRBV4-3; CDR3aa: CASSREGSGNTIYF
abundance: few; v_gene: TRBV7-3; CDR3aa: CASSLTGPWGEQFF
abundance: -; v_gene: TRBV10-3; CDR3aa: CAISLLSAGGQYEQYF
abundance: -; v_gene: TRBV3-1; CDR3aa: CASSQGGTANEKLFF
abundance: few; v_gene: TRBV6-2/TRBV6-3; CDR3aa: CASSSLTSSEQFF
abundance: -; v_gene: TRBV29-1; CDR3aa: CSVNRGGQETQYF
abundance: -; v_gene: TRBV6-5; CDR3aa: CASSYSAGGGEQYF
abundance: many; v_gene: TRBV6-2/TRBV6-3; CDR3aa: CASGESSYNEQFF
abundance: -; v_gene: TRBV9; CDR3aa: CTSSVDGTTYEQYF
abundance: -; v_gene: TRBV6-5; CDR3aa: CASRGSTGTEAFF
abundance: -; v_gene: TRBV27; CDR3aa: CASMGFTGANVLTF
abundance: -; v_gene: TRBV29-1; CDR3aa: CSVIGLEETQYF
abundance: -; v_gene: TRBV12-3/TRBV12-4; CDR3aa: CASSLTGGGVVETQYF
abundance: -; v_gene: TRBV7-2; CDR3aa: CASSSPGVLLTDTQYF
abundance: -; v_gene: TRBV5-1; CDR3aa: CASRGGGGALYNEQFF
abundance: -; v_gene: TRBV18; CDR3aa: CASSPDRDKAFF
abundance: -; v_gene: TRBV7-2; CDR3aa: CASSWRGQSFQKYEQFF
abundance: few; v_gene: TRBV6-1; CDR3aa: CASRPTGDSPLHF
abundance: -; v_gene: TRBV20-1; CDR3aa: CAAGQGFCNEQFF
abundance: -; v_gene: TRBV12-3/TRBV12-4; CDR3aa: CASSGAFDGYTF
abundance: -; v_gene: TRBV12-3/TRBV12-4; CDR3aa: CASSLGLMGGALYGYTF
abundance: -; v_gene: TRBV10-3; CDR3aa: CAISTRLDPETQYF
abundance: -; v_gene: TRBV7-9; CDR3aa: CASSFSAGESNQPQHF
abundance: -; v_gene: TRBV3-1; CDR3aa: CASSQSLGGPYEQYF
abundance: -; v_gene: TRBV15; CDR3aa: CATSRDPRQGKGYEQYF
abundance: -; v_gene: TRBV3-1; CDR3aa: CASSYTGISYEQYF
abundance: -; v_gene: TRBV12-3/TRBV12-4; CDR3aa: CASSLGQGAHGYTF
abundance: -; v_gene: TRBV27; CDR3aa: CASRGGINEQFF
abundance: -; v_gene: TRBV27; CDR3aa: CASSLYWWTEAFF
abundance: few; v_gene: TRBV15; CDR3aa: CATSRWTGHSNYGYTF
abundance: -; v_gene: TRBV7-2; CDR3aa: CAGSLAGGLKNFNYGYTF
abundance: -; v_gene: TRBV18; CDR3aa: CASSPRTRGGETQYF
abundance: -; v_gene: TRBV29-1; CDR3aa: CSGGQVGEAFF
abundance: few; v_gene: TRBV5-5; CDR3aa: CASSLVPSGALYNEQFF
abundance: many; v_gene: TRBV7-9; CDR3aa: CASSFTLTYEQYF
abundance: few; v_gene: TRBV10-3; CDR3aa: CAISESEGYLEQFF
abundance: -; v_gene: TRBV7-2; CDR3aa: CASSLENSPGADEQFF
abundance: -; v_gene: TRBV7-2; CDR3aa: CASSFGRVNTIYF
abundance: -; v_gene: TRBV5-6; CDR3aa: CTSSVPGQGAIVTQYF
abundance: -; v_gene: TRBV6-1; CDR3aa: CASSEFPGQFNGYTF
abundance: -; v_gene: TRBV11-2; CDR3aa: CASSPVGTEGSPLHF
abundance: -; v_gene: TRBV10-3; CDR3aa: CAISTSGGADTQYF
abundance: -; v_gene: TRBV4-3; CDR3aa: CASSQEGPDDTQYF
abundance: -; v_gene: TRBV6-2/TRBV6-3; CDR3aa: CASSSRGSGDQETQYF
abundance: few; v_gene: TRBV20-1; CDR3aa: CSAKGRSNYGYTF
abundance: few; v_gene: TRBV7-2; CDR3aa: CASSPMREGTQYF